Shown below are 25 T cell receptor beta chains from a single sample sequenced in a study of blood T cell repertoires in COVID-19. The method was immunoSEQ multiplex PCR; TCRdb's version includes in-frame clones alone and lacks a portion of them. The data show 150,000 or so clones, over 75% seen once. Specimen: peripheral blood. The source of these receptors is a human donor in a cohort sampled during active COVID-19.

The CDR3 coding sequence is TGTGCCAGCAGCTTAAACCCTAGCGGCTACGAGCAGTACTTC. This translates into CASSLNPSGYEQYF. V gene TRBV7-2 combines with J gene TRBJ2-7; 7 bases align to TRBD2. J lost 3 bases, V lost 2 bases, and 4 bases had no gene match. In germline, CDR1 is SGHTA, CDR2 FQGNSA. This CDR3 has 14 amino acids. The variable domain in full, with the rest retrieved from reference TRBV7-2 and TRBJ2-7, is GAGVSQSPSNKVTEKGKDVELRCDPISGHTALYWYRQSLGQGLEFLIYFQGNSAPDKSGLPSDRFSAERTGGSVSTLTIQRTQQEDSAVYLCASSLNPSGYEQYFGPGTRLTVT.

This sequence joins TRBV19 and TRBJ2-3, with 7 positions matching TRBD2. Germline V CDR1 and CDR2: LNHDA, SQIVND (reference sequence). Losses at the gene ends were 7 bases for V and 2 bases for J; bases not matched to a gene: 12. The CDR3 has 16 residues. The CDR3 spells CASKKRASGHTDTQYF. For the CDR3, the DNA is TGTGCCAGTAAGAAAAGGGCTAGCGGCCACACAGATACGCAGTATTTT.

The V and J genes are TRBV7-9 and TRBJ2-7; a weak D match, TRBD2 (6 bases). This CDR3 has 14 residues. Germline loops: CDR1 SEHNR, CDR2 FQNEAQ (reference sequence). Trimming removed 4 bases from V and 2 bases from J, with 12 bases in between. The CDR3 region is CASSSEGFTYEQYF. Written as DNA, the CDR3 is TGTGCCAGCAGCTCGGAGGGGTTTACCTACGAGCAGTACTTC.

The chain carries TRBV23-1 and TRBJ2-3, with TRBD2 identical over 14 bases. TRBV23-1 is an ORF, with its function uncertain. This CDR3 comprises 20 residues. J was trimmed by 0 bases and V by 0 bases; bases with no gene match: 8. Here the CDR3 DNA reads TGCGCCAGCAGTCAATCGGGACTAGCGGGAGCCCATTCTAGCACAGATACGCAGTATTTT. Residues: CASSQSGLAGAHSSTDTQYF.

This chain links TRBV28 with TRBJ1-2; 8 bases fit TRBD1. The CDR3 is made up of 15 amino acids. J lost 0 bases, V lost 6 bases, and 6 bases had no gene match. Germline V CDR1 and CDR2: MDHEN, SYDVKM. The CDR3 protein is CASRMTGVTNYGYTF. The CDR3 nucleotides read TGTGCCAGCAGAATGACAGGGGTTACTAACTATGGCTACACCTTC.

V usage is TRBV3-1 (or the pseudogene TRBV3-2) and J usage is TRBJ1-6; perhaps TRBD1 as D (6 bases). The CDR3 totals 16 residues. The V end was cut by 4 bases, the J end by 4 bases, with 14 bases between. The germline gives CDR1 LGHDT, CDR2 YNNKEL (reference sequence). The CDR3 nucleotides are TGTGCCAGCAGCCTTGACAGGACGATTTATAATTCACCCCTCCACTTT. Protein sequence: CASSLDRTIYNSPLHF.

A single count supports this clone. The gene calls are TRBV7-6 and TRBJ2-7; 8 bases map to TRBD2. Germline CDR1 is SGHVS and CDR2 is FNYEAQ. The CDR3 has 13 amino acids. The V segment lost 5 bases and the J segment 4 bases; nucleotides outside the gene matches: 4. CDR3 sequence reads: CASSTGLVYEQYF. The CDR3 region has the DNA TGTGCCAGCAGCACGGGACTAGTTTACGAGCAGTACTTC. Complete variable domain (other parts from reference TRBV7-6 and TRBJ2-7): GAGVSQSPRYKVTKRGQDVALRCDPISGHVSLYWYRQALGQGPEFLTYFNYEAQQDKSGLPNDRFSAERPEGSISTLTIQRTEQRDSAMYRCASSTGLVYEQYFGPGTRLTVT.

This rearrangement joins TRBV5-6 to TRBJ1-2, with D possibly being TRBD1 (5 bases). With 5 bases removed from V and 3 bases from J, the gap between germline ends came to 14 bases. Looked up from germline, CDR1 is SGHDT and CDR2 is YYEEEE. The CDR3 is made up of 14 amino acids. Here the CDR3 reads CASRPRGRDYGYTF. The CDR3 coding sequence is TGTGCCAGCAGGCCCCGTGGCAGGGACTATGGCTACACCTTC.

This clone has a single count. The rearrangement joins TRBV4-1 to TRBJ2-5; 9 bases line up with TRBD1. The J segment lost 3 bases and the V segment lost 4 bases, leaving 21 bases of the junction unmatched. This CDR3 has 20 amino acids. Germline V gives CDR1 MGHRA, CDR2 YSYEKL. CDR3 coding DNA: TGCGCCAGCAGCCCCCGAATACCGACAGGGGGAGTGGGGGTTAAAGAGACCCAGTACTTC. It yields the protein CASSPRIPTGGVGVKETQYF.

The chain has TRBV28 and TRBJ2-3; 7 bases fit TRBD2. The germline V gene encodes CDR1 MDHEN and CDR2 SYDVKM. V shed 8 bases and J 7 bases; nucleotides not matched to a gene: 18. The CDR3 contains 16 residues. CDR3 coding DNA: TGTGCCAGCCGAAGATCAGCGGGGATGCACTCGAATACGCAGTATTTT. It translates to CASRRSAGMHSNTQYF. Using reference TRBV28 and TRBJ2-3 for the parts outside the CDR3, the full variable domain is DVKVTQSSRYLVKRTGEKVFLECVQDMDHENMFWYRQDPGLGLRLIYFSYDVKMKEKGDIPEGYSVSREKKERFSLILESASTNQTSMYLCASRRSAGMHSNTQYFGPGTRLTVL.

The V gene is TRBV9, the J gene TRBJ2-7, with TRBD1 identical over 7 bases. Per germline, CDR1 SGDLS and CDR2 YYNGEE. The CDR3 contains 15 residues. V shed 2 bases, J shed 0 bases, and the junction held 5 bases outside the gene matches. The CDR3 region is CASSVGQSSSYEQYF. The CDR3 nucleotides are TGTGCCAGCAGCGTGGGACAGTCTAGCTCCTACGAGCAGTACTTC.

In this sample, this clone turned up once. The chain has TRBV18 and TRBJ1-1, with D maybe TRBD1 (5 bases). Germline-derived CDR1 and CDR2 are KGHSH and LQKENI. Trimming removed 3 bases from V and 5 bases from J, with 16 bases in between. The CDR3 covers 15 residues. The CDR3 DNA sequence: TGTGCCAGCTCACCCCTTGACAGTCGCGGAACTGAAGCTTTCTTT. This codes for CASSPLDSRGTEAFF.

The chain links TRBV7-3 to TRBJ1-1; 12 bases agree with TRBD1. Germline V gene sequence: CDR1 SGHTA, CDR2 FQGTGA. This CDR3 contains 18 residues. The V segment lost 2 bases and the J segment 3 bases; nucleotides outside the gene matches: 10. The CDR3 reads CASSLVGTGGAEYTEAFF. The DNA for the CDR3 is TGTGCCAGCAGCTTAGTCGGGACAGGGGGCGCGGAGTACACTGAAGCTTTCTTT.

The chain combines TRBV6-1 with TRBJ2-1; TRBD2 agrees at 8 bases. The CDR3 extends over 18 amino acids. Trimming cost V 2 bases and J 4 bases; bases outside gene matches: 13. From germline, CDR1 is MNHNS and CDR2 SASEGT. CDR3 region: CASSESVGLAGPYNEQFF. The CDR3 region has the DNA TGTGCCAGCAGTGAAAGCGTCGGACTAGCCGGTCCTTACAATGAGCAGTTCTTC.

The chain joins TRBV7-2 to TRBJ2-7; 8 bases align to TRBD2. The CDR3 loop spans 15 amino acids. Germline loops: CDR1 SGHTA, CDR2 FQGNSA. Losses at the gene ends were 1 base for V and 2 bases for J; bases not matched to a gene: 4. CDR3 sequence: CASSLGSAGAYEQYF. The CDR3 region has the DNA TGTGCCAGCAGCTTAGGCTCAGCGGGAGCCTACGAGCAGTACTTC.

The CDR3 nucleotides are TGCGCCAGCAGCTTGGAAGGAGGGCCCGGGGCCAACGTCCTGACTTTC. Residues: CASSLEGGPGANVLTF. J is TRBJ2-6 and V is TRBV5-1; D may be TRBD2 (6 bases). Trimming removed 0 bases at V and 4 bases at J, with 11 bases between. Germline assignment: CDR1 SGHRS and CDR2 YFSETQ. The CDR3 has 16 residues.

The J gene is TRBJ1-2, the V gene TRBV27; no clear D gene. V gave up 1 base and J gave up 4 bases, with 7 bases separating them. Germline values: CDR1 MNHEY, CDR2 SMNVEV (reference sequence). This CDR3 is 13 amino acids long. The CDR3 DNA is TGTGCCAGCAGTTTATTGAGTGGCTATGGCTACACCTTC. Protein sequence: CASSLLSGYGYTF.

V usage is TRBV18 and J usage is TRBJ2-3, with a tentative D call TRBD1 (5 bases). The CDR3 length is 14 residues. Trimming pared 8 bases from V and 0 bases from J, leaving 12 bases between. From germline, CDR1 is KGHSH and CDR2 LQKENI. The CDR3 is CASAGRISTDTQYF. The CDR3 DNA reads TGTGCCAGCGCAGGGCGGATTAGCACAGATACGCAGTATTTT. Supplemented by reference TRBV18 and TRBJ2-3, the full variable domain reads NAGVMQNPRHLVRRRGQEARLRCSPMKGHSHVYWYRQLPEEGLKFMVYLQKENIIDESGMPKERFSAEFPKEGPSILRIQQVVRGDSAAYFCASAGRISTDTQYFGPGTRLTVL.

This chain uses TRBV23-1 with TRBJ2-3; tentative D call: TRBD2 (5 bases). TRBV23-1 is an ORF, with its function uncertain. The CDR3 extends over 13 amino acids. V was shortened by 4 bases and J by 6 bases, with 11 bases between the two germline ends. As DNA, the CDR3 is TGCGCCAGCAGTCTCTCCCCGGGGGATACGCAGTATTTT. This translates into CASSLSPGDTQYF.

The rearrangement links TRBV5-6 to TRBJ2-7; 13 positions match TRBD2. The ends lost 3 bases at V and 1 base at J; junction bases unmatched: 4. Germline values: CDR1 SGHDT, CDR2 YYEEEE. This CDR3 is 16 amino acids long. DNA for the CDR3: TGTGCCAGCAGCTGGAGACTAGCGGGAGGATCCTACGAGCAGTACTTC. Translated, it gives CASSWRLAGGSYEQYF.

The V call is TRBV5-1, the J call TRBJ1-2; the match to TRBD1 covers 9 bases. Germline-derived CDR1 and CDR2 are SGHRS and YFSETQ. The CDR3 totals 13 residues. Losses at the gene ends were 1 base for V and 10 bases for J; bases not matched to a gene: 5. Here the CDR3 reads CASSLYGTGSYTF. In nucleotides, the CDR3 is TGCGCCAGCAGCTTGTATGGGACAGGGTCCTACACCTTC.

The chain couples TRBV11-3 to TRBJ2-2, with D possibly matching TRBD1 (6 bases). V was pared by 7 bases and J by 8 bases, with 11 bases between. The CDR3 extends over 12 amino acids. In germline, CDR1 is SGHNT, CDR2 YENEEA. The CDR3 coding sequence is TGTGCCAGCAAGGGGGAACTGGGGGAGCTGTTTTTT. Translation gives CASKGELGELFF. Based on the CDR3 plus reference TRBV11-3 and TRBJ2-2, the full variable domain is EAGVVQSPRYKIIEKKQPVAFWCNPISGHNTLYWYLQNLGQGPELLIRYENEEAVDDSQLPKDRFSAERLKGVDSTLKIQPAELGDSAVYLCASKGELGELFFGEGSRLTVL.

This clone was observed a handful of times. The rearrangement uses TRBV12-3 or TRBV12-4 and TRBJ2-7; D is possibly TRBD1 (6 bases). The V gene lost 8 bases and the J gene lost 0 bases, with 8 bases spanning the gap. The length of the CDR3 is 12 residues. CDR3 region: CASGQSSYEQYF. The CDR3 coding sequence is TGTGCCAGCGGACAGAGCTCCTACGAGCAGTACTTC.

The chain recombines TRBV19 with TRBJ2-7; 7 positions match TRBD1. The germline V gene encodes CDR1 LNHDA and CDR2 SQIVND (reference sequence). Trimming at V came to 3 bases and at J to 0 bases, leaving 2 bases not matched to a gene. The CDR3 is 14 residues long. The CDR3 sequence: CASSIGTDSYEQYF. As DNA, the CDR3 is TGTGCCAGTAGTATCGGGACAGACTCCTACGAGCAGTACTTC.

The chain has TRBV7-8 and TRBJ2-1; D unclear. Trimming stripped 5 bases from V and 6 bases from J, with 8 bases between. CDR3 length: 12 amino acids. Germline lookup yields CDR1 SGHVS and CDR2 FQNEAQ. The CDR3 DNA follows: TGTGCCAGCAGCGAGGTCACCAATGAGCAGTTCTTC. Protein product: CASSEVTNEQFF.